This TCR beta chain was captured by sequencing in a study of OX40 agonist ivuxolimab in advanced cancers. Looking at the study overall: Dose-escalation subjects each had hepatocellular carcinoma, melanoma, renal cell or head and neck cancer. Three patients got partial responses; one had hepatocellular carcinoma and two had cutaneous melanoma. Regarding the study as a whole: On average, CD8+ T cells had more expanded clones than CD4+.

Libraries were prepared by immunoSEQ multiplex PCR; TCRdb keeps only in-frame clonotypes and omits some of them. The repertoire holds over 85,000 clones, 93% seen once, with around 0.25% in the top ten. Concerning this clone: Its antigen is unidentified.

The CDR3 extends over 12 amino acids. The germline V and J ends were trimmed by 6 bases and 4 bases, with 8 bases remaining between them. Germline V CDR1 and CDR2: ENHRY, SYGVKD. The input for sequencing was CD4+ or CD8+ T cells sorted from blood, taken in a trial of the OX40 agonist ivuxolimab. The chain recombines TRBV10-3 with TRBJ2-3, with D unclear. This sequence originates from an adult with an advanced solid tumor such as melanoma, head and neck, liver or kidney cancer. Here the CDR3 reads CAISFGADTQYF. The CDR3 region has the DNA TGTGCCATCAGCTTTGGGGCAGATACGCAGTATTTT.